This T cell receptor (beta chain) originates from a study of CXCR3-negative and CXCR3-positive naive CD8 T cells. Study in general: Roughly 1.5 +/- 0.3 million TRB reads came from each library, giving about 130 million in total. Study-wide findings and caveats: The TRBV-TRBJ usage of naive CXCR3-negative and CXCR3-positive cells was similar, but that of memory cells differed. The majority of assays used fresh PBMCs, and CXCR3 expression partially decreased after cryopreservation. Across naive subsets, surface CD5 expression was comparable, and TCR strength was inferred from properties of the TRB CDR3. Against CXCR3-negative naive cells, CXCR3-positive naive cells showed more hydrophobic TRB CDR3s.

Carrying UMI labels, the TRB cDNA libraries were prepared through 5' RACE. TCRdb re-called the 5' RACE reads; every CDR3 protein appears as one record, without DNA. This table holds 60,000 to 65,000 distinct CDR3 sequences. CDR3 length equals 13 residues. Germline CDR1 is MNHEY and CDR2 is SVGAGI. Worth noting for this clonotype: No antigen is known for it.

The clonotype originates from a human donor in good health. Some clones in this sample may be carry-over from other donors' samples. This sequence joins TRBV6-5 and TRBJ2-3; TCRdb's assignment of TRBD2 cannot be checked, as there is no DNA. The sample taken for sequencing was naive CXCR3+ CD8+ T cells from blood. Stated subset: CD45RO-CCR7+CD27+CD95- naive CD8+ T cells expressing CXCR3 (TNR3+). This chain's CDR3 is CASSRQGPDTQYF.